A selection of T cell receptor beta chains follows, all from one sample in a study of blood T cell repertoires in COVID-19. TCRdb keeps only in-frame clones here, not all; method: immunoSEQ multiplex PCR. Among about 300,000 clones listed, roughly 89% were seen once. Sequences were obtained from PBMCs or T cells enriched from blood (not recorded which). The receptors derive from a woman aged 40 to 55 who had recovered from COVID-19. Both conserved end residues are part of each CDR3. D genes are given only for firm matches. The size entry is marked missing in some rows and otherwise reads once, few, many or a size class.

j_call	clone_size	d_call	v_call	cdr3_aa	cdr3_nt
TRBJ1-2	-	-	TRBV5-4	CASSLQEYGYTF	TGTGCCAGCAGCTTACAGGAGTATGGCTACACCTTC
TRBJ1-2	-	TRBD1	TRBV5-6	CASSPDRRRDYGYTF	TGTGCCAGCAGCCCGGACAGGCGGCGGGACTATGGCTACACCTTC
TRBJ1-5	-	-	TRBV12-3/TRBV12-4	CASTARGNQPQHF	TGTGCCAGCACGGCCAGGGGCAATCAGCCCCAGCATTTT
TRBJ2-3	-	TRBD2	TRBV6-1	CASSEVWLAAANTQYF	TGTGCCAGCAGTGAAGTTTGGCTAGCGGCCGCTAATACGCAGTATTTT
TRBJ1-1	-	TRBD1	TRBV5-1	CASSSPSGQGFGTEAFF	TGCGCCAGCAGCTCCCCGAGCGGACAGGGGTTCGGCACTGAAGCTTTCTTT
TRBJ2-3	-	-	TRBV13	CASSLRGLLTDTQYF	TGTGCCAGCAGCTTAAGGGGACTCCTCACAGATACGCAGTATTTT
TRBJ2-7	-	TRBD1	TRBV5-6	CASSRKADRVWSYEQYF	TGTGCCAGCAGCAGAAAGGCCGACAGGGTATGGTCCTACGAGCAGTACTTC
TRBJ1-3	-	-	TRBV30	CAWSGVGNTIYF	TGTGCCTGGTCAGGGGTCGGAAACACCATATATTTT
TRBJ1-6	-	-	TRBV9	CASSVDLNSPLHF	TGTGCCAGCAGCGTAGATCTGAATTCACCCCTCCACTTT
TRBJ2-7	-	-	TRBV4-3	CASSQEPGFYEQYF	TGCGCCAGCAGCCAGGAACCAGGTTTCTACGAGCAGTACTTC
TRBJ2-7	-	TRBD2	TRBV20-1	CSASHPSGVGEQYF	TGCAGTGCTAGTCACCCTAGCGGGGTTGGCGAGCAGTACTTC
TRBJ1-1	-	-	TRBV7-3	CASSLEAHTEAFF	TGTGCCAGCAGCTTAGAGGCTCACACTGAAGCTTTCTTT
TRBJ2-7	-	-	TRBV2	CASSDARGLGEQYF	TGTGCCAGCAGTGATGCCCGCGGACTGGGGGAGCAGTACTTC
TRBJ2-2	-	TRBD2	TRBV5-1	CASSPGLAGYTGELFF	TGCGCCAGCAGCCCGGGACTAGCGGGATACACCGGGGAGCTGTTTTTT
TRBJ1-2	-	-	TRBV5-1	CASAGGPSNYGYTF	TGCGCCAGCGCGGGGGGCCCCTCTAACTATGGCTACACCTTC
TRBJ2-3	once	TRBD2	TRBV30	CAWSLGTSGSTDTQYF	TGTGCCTGGAGTCTAGGGACTAGCGGAAGCACAGATACGCAGTATTTT
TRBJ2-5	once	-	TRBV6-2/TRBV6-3	CASSYNQAQYF	TGTGCCAGCAGTTACAACCAGGCCCAGTACTTC
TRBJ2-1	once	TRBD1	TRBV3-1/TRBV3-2	CASSQIGTGFDNEQFF	TGTGCCAGCAGCCAAATCGGGACAGGGTTTGACAATGAGCAGTTCTTC
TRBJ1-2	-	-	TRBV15	CATSAGRGGGYTF	TGTGCCACCTCCGCAGGGCGCGGTGGGGGCTACACCTTC
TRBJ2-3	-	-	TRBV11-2	CASSSDGRGTDTQYF	TGTGCCAGCAGCAGCGACGGGCGGGGCACAGATACGCAGTATTTT
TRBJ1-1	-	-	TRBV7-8	CASSPTVLGRGKAFF	TGTGCCAGCAGCCCAACTGTATTGGGGAGGGGAAAAGCTTTCTTT
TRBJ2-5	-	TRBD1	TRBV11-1	CASSSGTGGAETQYF	TGTGCCAGCAGCTCCGGGACAGGGGGCGCGGAGACCCAGTACTTC
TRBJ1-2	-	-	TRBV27	CASRDTGSNYGYTF	TGTGCCAGCAGAGATACAGGGTCCAACTATGGCTACACCTTC
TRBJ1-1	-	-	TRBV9	CASSAVTEAFF	TGTGCCAGCAGCGCTGTCACTGAAGCTTTCTTT
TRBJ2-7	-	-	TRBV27	CASSSRDPIYEQYF	TGTGCCAGCAGTTCCCGGGATCCCATCTACGAGCAGTACTTC
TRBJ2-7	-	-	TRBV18	CASSPTTGEQYF	TGTGCCAGCTCACCAACGACCGGGGAGCAGTACTTC
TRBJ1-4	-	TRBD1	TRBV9	CASSPRDRGANEKLFF	TGTGCCAGCAGCCCGAGGGACAGGGGCGCTAATGAAAAACTGTTTTTT
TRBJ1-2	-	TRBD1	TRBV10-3	CATQPGTGALGGYTF	TGTGCCACTCAACCCGGGACAGGGGCGCTGGGAGGCTACACCTTC